This T cell receptor beta chain was identified during a study of T-cell reconstitution after alpha-beta-depleted transplantation in children. Per germline, CDR1 MDHEN and CDR2 SYDVKM. This CDR3 has 15 residues. The trim removed 2 bases at V and 6 bases at J, leaving 7 bases unmatched. Unique molecular identifiers were used in preparing the TCRbeta library. TCRdb re-derived calls from the PCR reads in MiXCR, one entry per CDR3 protein. The repertoire consists of 250,000 to 300,000 distinct CDR3 sequences, with roughly 10% occurring once and the leading ten covering roughly a quarter. The sequence was obtained from a male patient aged 2 to 9 who had a stem cell transplant for chronic granulomatous disease, so the T cells may come from the graft donor. The chain has TRBV28 and TRBJ2-3; TRBD1 matches 8 bases. This specimen consisted of peripheral blood, obtained 180 days after TCRalphabeta/CD19-depleted stem cell transplant. The CDR3 region has the DNA TGTGCCAGCAGTTTAGGTAGACAGGGGAAGGATACGCAGTATTTT. Its protein is CASSLGRQGKDTQYF. Full variable domain (remainder filled in from reference TRBV28 and TRBJ2-3): DVKVTQSSRYLVKRTGEKVFLECVQDMDHENMFWYRQDPGLGLRLIYFSYDVKMKEKGDIPEGYSVSREKKERFSLILESASTNQTSMYLCASSLGRQGKDTQYFGPGTRLTVL.